Listed here is a single T cell receptor beta chain. The table came from immunoSEQ multiplex PCR; TCRdb's copy has only in-frame clones and leaves some out. The sample comprises 230,000 or so clones, 80% to 85% of which are singletons, and about 3% rests with the top ten. The CDR3 has 14 residues. Looked up from germline, CDR1 is MNHEY and CDR2 is SVGAGI. J gave up 2 bases and V 6 bases, and 5 bases lay outside the gene matches. The data derive from a study of blood T cell repertoires in COVID-19. In the study overall: Italy, Spain and the United States were the sources of the convalescent and acute COVID-19 samples. T cells, B-cell-depleted T cells, or PBMCs provided the cDNA or gDNA that served as material.

The source material was PBMCs or T cells enriched from blood (not recorded which). The TCR was taken from a man in his fifties who had recovered from COVID-19. This chain uses TRBV6-5 with TRBJ2-3; 7 bases agree with TRBD1. CDR3 amino acids: CASRTGQITDTQYF. Written as DNA, the CDR3 is TGTGCCAGCAGGACGGGACAGATCACAGATACGCAGTATTTT.